These 20 T cell receptor beta chains share one sample of origin, sequenced in a study of blood T cell repertoires in COVID-19. Generated by immunoSEQ multiplex PCR, the TCRdb table keeps only in-frame clones and is missing some. In the table there are around 270,000 clones, about 88% of which are singletons. The sequenced material came from peripheral blood. All receptors come from a woman in her fifties or sixties with COVID-19, enrolled during active disease.

The CDR3 region has the DNA TGTGCCAGCGCCGGGGGGGGCGCCGGGGGAGCTTTCTTT. It encodes CASAGGGAGGAFF. The chain combines TRBV28 with TRBJ1-1; D might be TRBD1 (6 bases). This CDR3 has 13 residues. Germline V CDR1 and CDR2: MDHEN, SYDVKM. Trimming stripped 8 bases from V and 10 bases from J, with 20 bases between.

The V call is TRBV7-2, the J call TRBJ1-1; tentatively, D is TRBD1 (6 bases). CDR1 is SGHTA and CDR2 is FQGNSA in the germline V gene. The V gene lost 3 bases and the J gene lost 5 bases, with 13 bases spanning the gap. This CDR3 is built from 14 residues. CDR3 residues: CASSLWGLRTEAFF. As DNA, the CDR3 is TGTGCCAGCAGCTTGTGGGGGCTTCGAACTGAAGCTTTCTTT.

The chain recombines TRBV6-5 with TRBJ1-2, with 10 bases matching TRBD1. This CDR3 has 15 amino acids. V trimming: 7 bases; J trimming: 3 bases; junction bases outside the gene matches: 8. Germline CDR1 and CDR2: MNHEY and SVGAGI. The CDR3 loop is CASMGPDRGDYGYTF. CDR3 nucleotide sequence: TGTGCCAGCATGGGTCCGGACAGGGGGGACTATGGCTACACCTTC.

This rearrangement joins TRBV28 to TRBJ1-6; D not resolved. Trimming shortened V by 5 bases and J by 0 bases, and 11 bases separated the two germline ends. The CDR3 extends over 16 amino acids. Germline CDR1 is MDHEN and CDR2 is SYDVKM. The CDR3 loop is CASSTQKSSYNSPLHF. In DNA form, the CDR3 reads TGTGCCAGCAGTACACAGAAGAGCTCCTATAATTCACCCCTCCACTTT. Based on the CDR3 plus reference TRBV28 and TRBJ1-6, the full variable domain is DVKVTQSSRYLVKRTGEKVFLECVQDMDHENMFWYRQDPGLGLRLIYFSYDVKMKEKGDIPEGYSVSREKKERFSLILESASTNQTSMYLCASSTQKSSYNSPLHFGNGTRLTVT.

The chain is built from TRBV7-2 and TRBJ2-3; the match to TRBD2 covers 10 bases. The CDR3 loop spans 19 amino acids. J lost 3 bases, V lost 4 bases, and 16 bases had no gene match. Germline V gives CDR1 SGHTA, CDR2 FQGNSA. Written as DNA, the CDR3 is TGTGCCAGCAGCTCGTACGGACCCTCCCTAGCGGGAGTAACAGATACGCAGTATTTT. Amino acids: CASSSYGPSLAGVTDTQYF.

This chain connects TRBV24-1 to TRBJ1-1; no definite D call. There are 13 residues in the CDR3. Germline V CDR1 and CDR2: KGHDR, SFDVKD. The V end was cut by 4 bases, the J end by 3 bases, with 8 bases between. DNA of the CDR3: TGTGCCACCAGTGAGGACTCGTACACTGAAGCTTTCTTT. Its protein product is CATSEDSYTEAFF.

The rearrangement uses TRBV18 and TRBJ1-2, with 8 bases aligning to TRBD1. V lost 4 bases to trimming and J lost 8 bases; unmatched junction nucleotides: 6. The CDR3 has 13 amino acids. Germline CDR1 reads KGHSH; CDR2 reads LQKENI. The CDR3 protein is CASSQGQGLGYTF. Here the CDR3 DNA reads TGTGCCAGCTCACAAGGACAGGGATTGGGCTACACCTTC. Together with reference TRBV18 and TRBJ1-2, the CDR3 gives the full variable domain: NAGVMQNPRHLVRRRGQEARLRCSPMKGHSHVYWYRQLPEEGLKFMVYLQKENIIDESGMPKERFSAEFPKEGPSILRIQQVVRGDSAAYFCASSQGQGLGYTFGSGTRLTVV.

The chain uses TRBV30 and TRBJ2-7; D possibly corresponds to TRBD1 (5 bases). Deletions cut 0 bases from V and 2 bases from J, with 11 bases between. The CDR3 consists of 14 residues. Germline V CDR1 and CDR2: GTSNPN, SVGIG (reference sequence). The CDR3 spells CAWSVRPGPYEQYF. CDR3 nucleotide sequence: TGTGCCTGGAGTGTACGCCCAGGGCCCTACGAGCAGTACTTC.

This clone has just a few counts. The gene calls are TRBV5-8 and TRBJ2-7; D ambiguous. Germline V lookup: CDR1 SGHTS, CDR2 YDEGEE. There are 11 residues in the CDR3. V dropped 3 bases and J dropped 3 bases, with 4 bases sitting between them. This chain's CDR3 is CASSWHYEQYF. In DNA form, the CDR3 reads TGTGCCAGCAGCTGGCACTACGAGCAGTACTTC.

V and J are TRBV19 and TRBJ2-5, with D perhaps matching TRBD2 (6 bases). In germline, CDR1 is LNHDA, CDR2 SQIVND (reference sequence). The CDR3 is made up of 14 amino acids. The ends were cut back, 5 bases at V and 9 bases at J, with 19 bases in the middle. This CDR3 is CASSPQTRLGSQYF. CDR3 nucleotide sequence: TGTGCCAGTAGTCCCCAGACTAGGTTGGGGTCCCAGTACTTC.

The chain uses TRBV3-1 (or the pseudogene TRBV3-2) and TRBJ2-1, with TRBD2 identical over 8 bases. The CDR3 spans 13 residues. Germline V gene data show CDR1 as LGHDT and CDR2 as YNNKEL (reference sequence). Unmatched junction bases numbered 5, after V lost 4 bases and J lost 9 bases. The CDR3 DNA reads TGTGCCAGCAGCCCGGGAGGGGGGACTGAGCAGTTCTTC. Translating it yields CASSPGGGTEQFF.

V is TRBV28 and J is TRBJ1-5; TRBD1 might be the D (6 bases). Looked up from germline, CDR1 is MDHEN and CDR2 is SYDVKM. The CDR3 sequence is 14 residues long. V lost 6 bases, J lost 6 bases, and 15 bases lay in between. The CDR3 bases are TGTGCCAGCAGCGGACCAGGGGACGCTCAGCCCCAGCATTTT. Its translation is CASSGPGDAQPQHF.

This clone was counted a single time. The chain has TRBV6-2 or TRBV6-3 and TRBJ1-6; 8 bases are shared with TRBD1. The CDR3 sequence is 16 residues long. Germline values: CDR1 MNHEY, CDR2 SVGEGT. With V trimmed by 5 bases and J by 7 bases, 10 bases remained unmatched. The CDR3 DNA is TGTGCCAGCAGTGGTCACAGGGGGGGAGCAAATTCACCCCTCCACTTT. Translated: CASSGHRGGANSPLHF.

This chain joins TRBV19 and TRBJ1-1, with D possibly matching TRBD1 (6 bases). The V end lost 2 bases, the J end lost 1 base, and 14 bases lay between the germline ends. Germline V lookup: CDR1 LNHDA, CDR2 SQIVND (reference sequence). The CDR3 runs to 16 residues. CDR3 protein: CASSIPTGGGNTEAFF. The CDR3 DNA sequence: TGTGCCAGTAGTATACCGACGGGAGGGGGGAACACTGAAGCTTTCTTT.

There are a few counts of this clone. The V call is TRBV7-2, the J call TRBJ1-2, with TRBD1 as a possible D gene (5 bases). Germline V gives CDR1 SGHTA, CDR2 FQGNSA. Trimming took 5 bases from V and 0 from J, leaving 10 bases between them. The CDR3 consists of 14 residues. CDR3 sequence reads: CASSRGSSNYGYTF. The CDR3 bases are TGTGCCAGCAGCCGGGGGAGCTCTAACTATGGCTACACCTTC.

The V gene is TRBV7-3, the J gene TRBJ2-2; D is uncertain. Trimming removed 2 bases at V and 1 base at J, with 5 bases between. CDR3 length: 14 residues. CDR1 is SGHTA and CDR2 is FQGTGA in the germline V gene. CDR3 bases: TGTGCCAGCAGCTTATTGCGGAACACCGGGGAGCTGTTTTTT. Amino acids: CASSLLRNTGELFF.

V and J are TRBV5-1 and TRBJ2-1, with 10 positions matching TRBD2. Germline V CDR1 and CDR2: SGHRS, YFSETQ. The CDR3 length is 16 residues. The ends lost 3 bases at V and 3 bases at J; junction bases unmatched: 6. The CDR3 loop reads CASSSGLAERYNEQFF. The CDR3 DNA follows: TGCGCCAGCAGCTCAGGACTAGCGGAACGCTACAATGAGCAGTTCTTC.

The chain joins TRBV19 to TRBJ1-5; weak D call: TRBD1 (6 bases). Germline V CDR1 and CDR2: LNHDA, SQIVND (reference sequence). The CDR3 loop spans 16 amino acids. V was shortened by 4 bases and J by 2 bases, with 15 bases between the two germline ends. This chain's CDR3 is CASSTLTGLGNQPQHF. As DNA, the CDR3 is TGTGCCAGTAGTACCCTAACAGGGTTGGGCAATCAGCCCCAGCATTTT.

The chain employs TRBV6-5 and TRBJ1-5; D perhaps matches TRBD1 (5 bases). Germline loops: CDR1 MNHEY, CDR2 SVGAGI. This CDR3 is 15 amino acids long. Trimming pared 6 bases from V and 0 bases from J, leaving 12 bases between. CDR3 nucleotides: TGTGCCAGCAGGAGTAGACAGTATAGCAATCAGCCCCAGCATTTT. It is translated as CASRSRQYSNQPQHF.

The chain recombines TRBV19 with TRBJ2-2; TRBD2 matches at 10 bases. The CDR3 is 14 amino acids. Germline CDR1 is LNHDA and CDR2 is SQIVND (reference sequence). Trimming took 4 bases from V and 6 from J; bases not matched to a gene: 2. The CDR3 spells CASSRTSGPGELFF. DNA for the CDR3: TGTGCCAGTAGTAGGACTAGCGGCCCCGGGGAGCTGTTTTTT.